This T cell receptor (beta chain) appears in the sequencing data of a study of ipilimumab plus nivolumab after autologous stem cell transplantation. Some clones are missing from TCRdb's copy, which holds only in-frame ones; the method was immunoSEQ multiplex PCR. The sample records tens of thousands of clones, 83% being singletons. Sequences were derived from PBMCs, sampled in a trial of ipilimumab plus nivolumab as post-transplant consolidation. This TCR came from a male donor with diffuse large B-cell lymphoma.

Here the CDR3 reads CASSQSLDSNVHNEQFF. CDR3 in DNA: TGTGCCAGCAGCCAATCTCTGGACAGTAACGTCCACAATGAGCAGTTCTTC. The chain joins TRBV4-2 to TRBJ2-1, with a possible D match to TRBD1 (6 bases). Trimming took 2 bases from V and 5 from J, leaving 19 bases between them. The CDR3 consists of 17 residues. Germline values: CDR1 LGHNA, CDR2 YNFKEQ.